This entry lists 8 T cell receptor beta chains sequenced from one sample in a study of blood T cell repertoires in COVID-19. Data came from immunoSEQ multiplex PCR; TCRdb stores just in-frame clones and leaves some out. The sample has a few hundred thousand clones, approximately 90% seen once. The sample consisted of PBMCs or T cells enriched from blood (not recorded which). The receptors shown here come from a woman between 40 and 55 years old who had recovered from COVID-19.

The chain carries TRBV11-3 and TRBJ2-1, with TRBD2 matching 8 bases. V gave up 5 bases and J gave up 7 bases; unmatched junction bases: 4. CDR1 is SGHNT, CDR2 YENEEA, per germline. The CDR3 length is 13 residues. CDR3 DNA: TGTGCCAGCAGCCGACTAGCGTCGAATGAGCAGTTCTTC. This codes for CASSRLASNEQFF.

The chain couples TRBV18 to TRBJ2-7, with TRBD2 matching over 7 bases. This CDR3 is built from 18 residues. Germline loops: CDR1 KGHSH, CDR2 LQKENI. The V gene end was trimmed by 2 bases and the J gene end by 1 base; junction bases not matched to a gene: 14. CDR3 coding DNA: TGTGCCAGCTCACCATCCCCTCGCCGGGGAGGGGTGTCCTACGAGCAGTACTTC. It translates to CASSPSPRRGGVSYEQYF.

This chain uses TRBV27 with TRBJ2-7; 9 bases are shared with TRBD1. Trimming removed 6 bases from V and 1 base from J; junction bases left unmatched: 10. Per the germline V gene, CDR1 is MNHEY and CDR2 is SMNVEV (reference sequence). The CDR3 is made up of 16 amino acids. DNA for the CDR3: TGTGCCAGCAGACCGGGACAGGGCTCCCCTTCCTACGAGCAGTACTTC. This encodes CASRPGQGSPSYEQYF.

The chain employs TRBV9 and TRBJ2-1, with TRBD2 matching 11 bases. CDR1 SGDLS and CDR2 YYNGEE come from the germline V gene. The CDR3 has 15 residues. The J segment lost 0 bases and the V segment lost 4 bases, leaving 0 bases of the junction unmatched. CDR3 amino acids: CASSTSGSSYNEQFF. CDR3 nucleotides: TGTGCCAGCAGCACTAGCGGGAGCTCCTACAATGAGCAGTTCTTC.

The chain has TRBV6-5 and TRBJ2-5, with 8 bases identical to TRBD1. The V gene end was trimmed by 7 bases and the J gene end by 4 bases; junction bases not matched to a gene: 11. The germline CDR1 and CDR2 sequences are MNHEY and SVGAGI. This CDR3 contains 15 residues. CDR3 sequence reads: CASTLDRVGGETQYF. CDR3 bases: TGTGCCAGCACCCTGGACAGGGTGGGAGGAGAGACCCAGTACTTC.

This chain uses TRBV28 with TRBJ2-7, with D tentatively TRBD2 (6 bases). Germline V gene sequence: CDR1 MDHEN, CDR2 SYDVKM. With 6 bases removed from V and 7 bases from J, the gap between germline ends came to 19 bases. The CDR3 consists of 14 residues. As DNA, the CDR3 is TGTGCCAGCAGGCAGGGAGGCCCCACTATGGAGCAGTACTTC. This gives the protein CASRQGGPTMEQYF.

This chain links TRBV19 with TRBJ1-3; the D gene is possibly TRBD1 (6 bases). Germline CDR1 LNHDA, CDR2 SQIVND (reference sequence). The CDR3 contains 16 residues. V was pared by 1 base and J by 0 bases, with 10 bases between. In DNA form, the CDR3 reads TGTGCCAGTAGTATAGTGGGGACATCCTCTGGAAACACCATATATTTT. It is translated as CASSIVGTSSGNTIYF.

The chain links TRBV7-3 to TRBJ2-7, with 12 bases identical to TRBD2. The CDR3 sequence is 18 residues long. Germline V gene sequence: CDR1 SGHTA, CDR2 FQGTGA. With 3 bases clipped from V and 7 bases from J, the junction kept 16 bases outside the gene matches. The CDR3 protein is CASSFVGFGGLAGKEQYF. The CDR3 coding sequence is TGTGCCAGCAGCTTCGTCGGGTTCGGAGGACTAGCGGGAAAAGAGCAGTACTTC. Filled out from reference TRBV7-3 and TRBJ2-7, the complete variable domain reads GAGVSQTPSNKVTEKGKYVELRCDPISGHTALYWYRQSLGQGPEFLIYFQGTGAADDSGLPNDRFFAVRPEGSVSTLKIQRTERGDSAVYLCASSFVGFGGLAGKEQYFGPGTRLTVT.